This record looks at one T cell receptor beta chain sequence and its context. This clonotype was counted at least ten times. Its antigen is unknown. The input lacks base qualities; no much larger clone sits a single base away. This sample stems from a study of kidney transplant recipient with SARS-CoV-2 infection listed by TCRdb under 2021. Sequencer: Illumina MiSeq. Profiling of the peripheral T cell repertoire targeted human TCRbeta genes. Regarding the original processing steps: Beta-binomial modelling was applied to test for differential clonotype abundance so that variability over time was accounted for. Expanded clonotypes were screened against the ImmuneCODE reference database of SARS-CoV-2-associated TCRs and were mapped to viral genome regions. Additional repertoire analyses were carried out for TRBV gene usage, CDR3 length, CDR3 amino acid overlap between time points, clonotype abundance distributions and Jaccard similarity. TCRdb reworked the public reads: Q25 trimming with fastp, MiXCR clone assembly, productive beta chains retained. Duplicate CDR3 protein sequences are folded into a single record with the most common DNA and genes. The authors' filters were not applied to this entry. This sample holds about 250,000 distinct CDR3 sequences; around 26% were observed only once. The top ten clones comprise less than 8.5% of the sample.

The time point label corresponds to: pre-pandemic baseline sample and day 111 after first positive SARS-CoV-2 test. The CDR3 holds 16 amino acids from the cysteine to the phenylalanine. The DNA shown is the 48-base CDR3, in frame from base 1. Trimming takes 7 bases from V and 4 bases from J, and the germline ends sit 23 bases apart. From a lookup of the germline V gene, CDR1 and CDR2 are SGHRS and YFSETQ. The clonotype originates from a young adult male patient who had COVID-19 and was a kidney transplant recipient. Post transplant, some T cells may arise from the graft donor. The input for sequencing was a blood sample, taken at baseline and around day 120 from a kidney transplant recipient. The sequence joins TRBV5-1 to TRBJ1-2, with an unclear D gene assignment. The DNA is TGCGCCAGCTCATTACTATCGGTTCGAAAGACCTATGGCTACACCTTC. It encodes CASSLLSVRKTYGYTF. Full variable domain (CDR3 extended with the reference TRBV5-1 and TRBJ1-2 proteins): KAGVTQTPRYLIKTRGQQVTLSCSPISGHRSVSWYQQTPGQGLQFLFEYFSETQRNKGNFPGRFSGRQFSNSRSEMNVSTLELGDSALYLCASSLLSVRKTYGYTFGSGTRLTVV.